This T cell receptor beta chain was documented in a study of cytomegalovirus exposure and HLA in healthy donors. About the study: Among the 398 genotyped donors, just over 80% were placed in the Caucasian-associated ancestry cluster. The study, taken as a whole, reports: Cytomegalovirus association was listed for about 150 TCR beta chains. Sequencing likely caused a cluster of highly shared sequence variants. Presence/absence analyses took donor sequencing depth as roughly uniform.

Germline V gene data show CDR1 as SGHNT and CDR2 as YYREEE (reference sequence). This CDR3 is built from 15 residues. The ends were cut back, 0 bases at V and 4 bases at J, with 12 bases in the middle. As for this clone: The antigen remains undetermined.

The study ran its PCR with 60 Vbeta and 13 Jbeta primers. Assay used: immunoSEQ multiplex PCR; TCRdb lists only in-frame clones, some missing. The sample lists over 110,000 clones; 75% to 85% were seen once. The chain joins TRBV5-4 to TRBJ2-3; tentative D call: TRBD1 (5 bases). This clonotype was sampled from a young woman in good health and CMV-seropositive. The sample consisted of PBMCs. The CDR3: CASSLDPLQADTQYF. Here the CDR3 DNA reads TGTGCCAGCAGCTTGGACCCCCTACAGGCAGATACGCAGTATTTT.